Listed below are T cell receptor beta chains from one sample, sequenced in a study of shared T cell receptors in the human thymus. Profiled with immunoSEQ multiplex PCR; TCRdb holds only in-frame clones, not every one. The sample has fewer than 700,000 clones; 88% are singletons. This sample was also put to use in a study of human thymus T cells.

The material sequenced was thymocytes. The receptors were sampled from a boy in the first two years of life with a congenital heart defect. CDR3s include the opening cysteine and the closing phenylalanine or tryptophan. A D gene is named only where the DNA matches it firmly. Only some rows state a clone size, as once, few, many or a class for expanded clones.

v_gene	abundance	d_gene	j_gene	CDR3nt	CDR3aa
TRBV9	-	-	TRBJ1-1	TGTGCCAGCAGCGTTGGGGGCGGCGGAAGGAACACTGAAGCTTTCTTT	CASSVGGGGRNTEAFF
TRBV7-8	once	-	TRBJ2-1	TGTGCCAGCAGCTTAGGCATACTAGTCCTCGCCTACAATGAGCAGTTCTTC	CASSLGILVLAYNEQFF
TRBV4-3	-	-	TRBJ2-3	TGCGCCAGCAGCCAAATACGGAGGGTGGGATCAGATACGCAGTATTTT	CASSQIRRVGSDTQYF
TRBV25-1	-	-	TRBJ2-1	TGTGCCAGCAGTGAGGGCTTAACGGGATTAAAAATAAATGAGCAGTTCTTC	CASSEGLTGLKINEQFF
TRBV5-6	-	TRBD2	TRBJ2-7	TGTGCCAGCAGCTTGGGGACTAGCGGGAGCGGCTTCCGTCGCTACGAGCAGTACTTC	CASSLGTSGSGFRRYEQYF
TRBV5-6	once	-	TRBJ2-2	TGTGCCAGCAGCCGGGCAGGGGGCGGGAGCGGCACCGGGGAGCTGTTTTTT	CASSRAGGGSGTGELFF
TRBV19	-	-	TRBJ1-1	TGTGCCACGGGAACCATGAACACTGAAGCTTTCTTT	CATGTMNTEAFF
TRBV5-1	once	-	TRBJ2-1	TGCGCCAGCAGTTCTGATAGCGTTGCCTACAATGAGCAGTTCTTC	CASSSDSVAYNEQFF
TRBV30	-	-	TRBJ2-1	TGTGCCTGGAGTGTACTACTAGCCGATCGATGGAGGGATGAGCAGTTCTTC	CAWSVLLADRWRDEQFF
TRBV6-5	-	-	TRBJ2-1	TGTGCCAGCAGCCCGGGTGATCTAGTTGGAGAGCAGTTCTTC	CASSPGDLVGEQFF
TRBV15	-	TRBD1	TRBJ2-3	TGTGCCACCAGCGGTCTCAGGGACAGGGACGCAGATACGCAGTATTTT	CATSGLRDRDADTQYF
TRBV18	once	TRBD2	TRBJ2-1	TGTGCCAGCTCACCACCGGAGGACGGGAGGGCCCATGAGCAGTTCTTC	CASSPPEDGRAHEQFF
TRBV5-1	-	-	TRBJ2-7	TGCGCCAGCAGCCACGGACTGAAGTCCTACGAGCAGTACTTC	CASSHGLKSYEQYF
TRBV10-2	-	-	TRBJ2-5	TGCGCCAGCAGTGACCAGGGTTGGGAGACCCAGTACTTC	CASSDQGWETQYF